This T cell receptor (beta chain) was obtained from a study of blood T cell repertoires in COVID-19. Turning to the study itself: Researchers got acute and convalescent COVID-19 samples from the United States, Italy and Spain. In each case, the material was cDNA or gDNA derived from T cells, B-cell-depleted T cells, or PBMCs.

The authors' processing: Researchers report that nucleated cell counts were estimated from reference gene primer amplification. This table comes from immunoSEQ multiplex PCR, and its TCRdb copy is limited to in-frame clones, with some not included. V, J and clone size were drawn from that table, and D and trimming were deduced from the DNA. The sample contains some 87,000 clones, around four fifths of which appear only once. The CDR3 extends over 14 amino acids. The V gene's germline CDR1 is LNHDA and CDR2 SQIVND (reference sequence). Between the trimmed V and J ends, which lost 3 bases and 2 bases, there was a span of 8 bases.

The receptor was derived from a man aged 80 or over with active or convalescent COVID-19. Sample: peripheral blood. The chain carries TRBV19 and TRBJ2-1; D is unresolved. The CDR3 DNA is TGTGCCAGTAGTATTCTGTCGGCCTACAATGAGCAGTTCTTC. Amino acid sequence: CASSILSAYNEQFF.